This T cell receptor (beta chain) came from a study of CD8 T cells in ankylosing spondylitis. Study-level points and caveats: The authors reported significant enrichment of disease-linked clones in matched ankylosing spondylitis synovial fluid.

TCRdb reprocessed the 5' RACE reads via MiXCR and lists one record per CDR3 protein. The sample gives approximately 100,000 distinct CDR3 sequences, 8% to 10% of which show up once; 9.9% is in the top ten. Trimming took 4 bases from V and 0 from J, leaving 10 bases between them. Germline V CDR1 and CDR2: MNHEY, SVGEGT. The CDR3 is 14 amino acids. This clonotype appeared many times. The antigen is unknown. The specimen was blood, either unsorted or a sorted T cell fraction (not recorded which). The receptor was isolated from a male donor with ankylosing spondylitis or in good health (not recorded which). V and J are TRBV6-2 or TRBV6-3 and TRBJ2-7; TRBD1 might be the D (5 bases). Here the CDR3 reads CASSSTGNSYEQYF. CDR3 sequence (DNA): TGTGCCAGCAGTTCCACAGGAAACTCCTACGAGCAGTACTTC.